These T cell receptor beta chains were read from a single sample in a study of early T cells in non-severe SARS-CoV-2 infection. One entry per CDR3 protein, called by TCRdb with MiXCR from the 5' RACE reads. The sample has roughly 51,000 distinct CDR3 sequences; approximately 6.2% are singletons. The sequenced material came from whole blood. These receptors all come from an adult who was a healthcare worker with PCR-confirmed SARS-CoV-2 infection or an uninfected control (not recorded which). The CDR3 runs from the conserved cysteine through the conserved F or W. A D gene is named only where the DNA matches it firmly. Size values are once, few and many counts, or a class for expanded clones, and some rows have none.

d_gene	v_gene	len	abundance	j_gene	CDR3aa	CDR3nt
.	TRBV7-9	12	many	TRBJ1-2	CASTSGGYGYTF	TGTGCCAGCACTTCCGGGGGCTATGGCTACACCTTC
.	TRBV7-6	13	many	TRBJ1-6	CASSSSNQGSFHF	TGTGCCAGCAGCTCGTCTAATCAGGGATCCTTCCACTTT
.	TRBV20-1	14	many	TRBJ2-7	CSASWRGTSYEQYF	TGCAGTGCTAGTTGGAGGGGGACAAGCTACGAGCAGTACTTC
TRBD2	TRBV19	14	once	TRBJ2-7	CASSPGTRDYEQYF	TGTGCCAGTAGTCCCGGGACTAGAGACTACGAGCAGTACTTC
TRBD2	TRBV20-1	12	few	TRBJ2-5	CSVGTIEETQYF	TGCAGTGTAGGGACTATAGAAGAGACCCAGTACTTC
.	TRBV7-8	14	many	TRBJ1-5	CASSLVGRNQPQHF	TGTGCCAGCAGCTTAGTCGGTCGAAATCAGCCCCAGCATTTT
.	TRBV3-1	13	many	TRBJ2-7	CASRSLGSYEQYF	TGTGCCAGCAGGTCATTGGGTTCCTACGAGCAGTACTTC
TRBD1	TRBV4-2	19	few	TRBJ1-5	CASSQTSGTGIRSNQPQHF	TGTGCCAGCAGCCAAACTTCCGGGACAGGGATTAGGAGCAATCAGCCCCAGCATTTT
.	TRBV6-2/TRBV6-3	17	.	TRBJ1-1	CASSYSRNSRAITEAFF	TGTGCCAGCAGTTACTCCCGCAACAGCCGGGCGATCACTGAAGCTTTCTTT
.	TRBV7-6	15	.	TRBJ1-1	CASSLPPPMNTEAFF	TGTGCCAGCAGCCTCCCCCCGCCCATGAACACTGAAGCTTTCTTT